These 5 T cell receptor beta chains were sequenced from one sample in a study of cytomegalovirus exposure and HLA in healthy donors. The PCR had 60 Vbeta and 13 Jbeta primers. Generated by immunoSEQ multiplex PCR, the TCRdb table keeps only in-frame clones and is missing some. The table records 170,000 or so clones, around 81% of them present only once. The sequenced sample consisted of PBMCs. These receptors were taken from a woman aged 30 to 39 in good health and CMV-seronegative.

Only a few counts were recorded for this clone. The chain employs TRBV4-3 and TRBJ1-4; possibly TRBD1 for D (6 bases). Germline-derived CDR1 and CDR2 are LGHNA and YSLEER. The CDR3 totals 15 residues. V dropped 0 bases and J dropped 5 bases, with 10 bases sitting between them. CDR3 DNA sequence: TGCGCCAGCAGCCAAGATAGCAGGGGAAATGAAAAACTGTTTTTT. Translation: CASSQDSRGNEKLFF.

The V gene is TRBV5-4, the J gene TRBJ2-3; TRBD2 matches at 12 bases. The CDR3 runs 18 residues. Germline CDR1 reads SGHNT; CDR2 reads YYREEE (reference sequence). J lost 5 bases, V lost 1 base, and 11 bases had no gene match. The CDR3 DNA reads TGTGCCAGCAGCTTGTTGCTAGCGGGGGGGCCTTCGATAGATACGCAGTATTTT. It codes for CASSLLLAGGPSIDTQYF.

A remark on this clone: The junction and the germline gene differ at one end; a read error may be behind it. This chain uses TRBV7-2 with TRBJ2-4, with D maybe TRBD2 (7 bases). Germline assignment: CDR1 SGHTA and CDR2 FQGNSA. This CDR3 is built from 16 residues. In nucleotides, the CDR3 is TGTGCCAGCAGCTTAGCCGCACTAGGGGGGGGAAACAGTCAGTACTTC. Amino acid sequence: CASSLAALGGGNSQYF.

The rearrangement links TRBV4-3 to TRBJ2-2; D possibly corresponds to TRBD2 (7 bases). CDR1 and CDR2 (germline): LGHNA, YSLEER. CDR3 length: 15 amino acids. V dropped 7 bases and J dropped 6 bases, with 18 bases sitting between them. The CDR3 nucleotides are TGCGCCAGCACCCTGGGGGCGGGGGCTGCCGGGGAGCTGTTTTTT. This gives the protein CASTLGAGAAGELFF.

The genes are TRBV5-1 and TRBJ2-1, with D perhaps matching TRBD1 (6 bases). The CDR3 has 15 amino acids. Trimming took 0 bases from V and 5 from J, leaving 12 bases between them. CDR1 is SGHRS and CDR2 is YFSETQ in the germline V gene. CDR3 in DNA: TGCGCCAGCAGCTTGGCTCCGGGACAAAACAATGAGCAGTTCTTC. Translation gives CASSLAPGQNNEQFF.